A selection of T cell receptor beta chains follows, all from one sample in a study of blood T cell repertoires in COVID-19. Using immunoSEQ multiplex PCR, the repertoire was profiled, and TCRdb retains in-frame clones only, with some absent. Among 130,000 to 150,000 clones, 80% to 90% were seen once, and the ten largest hold 3%. Input material: peripheral blood. The receptors here all came from an older woman with active COVID-19. CDR3s include the opening cysteine and the closing phenylalanine or tryptophan. D genes are given only for firm matches. A row's size may be missing; if present it is once, few, many or a size class.

TRBD2	.	TRBJ2-7	TRBV18	TGTGCCAGCTCAGGGGGACTAGCGGGAGTCTACGAGCAGTACTTC	CASSGGLAGVYEQYF
TRBD1	once	TRBJ2-7	TRBV28	TGTGCCAGCGCCTCGCCGACAGGGGCCTCCTACGAGCAGTACTTC	CASASPTGASYEQYF
TRBD1	.	TRBJ1-2	TRBV28	TGTGCCAGCCTTCCGGGACAGAACTATGGCTACACCTTC	CASLPGQNYGYTF
.	.	TRBJ2-1	TRBV24-1	TGTGCCACCAGTGACAGAAATACAGGGCTCGATGAGCAGTTCTTC	CATSDRNTGLDEQFF
.	.	TRBJ2-3	TRBV27	TGTGCCAGCAGTTTAGGCGGGCATCAAAGCACAGATACGCAGTATTTT	CASSLGGHQSTDTQYF
.	.	TRBJ2-2	TRBV7-8	TGTGCCAGCAGCTTAGCCCAACTAGCACTGACGAACACCGGGGAGCTGTTTTTT	CASSLAQLALTNTGELFF
TRBD2	.	TRBJ2-7	TRBV19	TGTGCCAGTAGTATATTGGCGGGAGGGCCTTCCTACGAGCAGTACTTC	CASSILAGGPSYEQYF
.	once	TRBJ2-1	TRBV28	TGTGCCAGCAGTCCTCTATACAATGAGCAGTTCTTC	CASSPLYNEQFF
.	once	TRBJ1-1	TRBV28	TGTGCCAGCAGGCAAGCCCGATTCATGAACACTGAAGCTTTCTTT	CASRQARFMNTEAFF
.	.	TRBJ2-7	TRBV7-8	TGTGCCAGCAGCTTAAGGGGGGGGCTGTCCTACGAGCAGTACTTC	CASSLRGGLSYEQYF
TRBD2	once	TRBJ2-3	TRBV9	TGTGCCAGCAGCGTGGGACTAGAGTACACAGATACGCAGTATTTT	CASSVGLEYTDTQYF
.	.	TRBJ2-1	TRBV3-1/TRBV3-2	TGTGCCAGCAGCCCTCGGGCGAGCGGCAATGAGCAGTTCTTC	CASSPRASGNEQFF
.	.	TRBJ1-1	TRBV28	TGTGCCAGCAGTCTCCACCGGGTGGACACTGAAGCTTTCTTT	CASSLHRVDTEAFF
.	few	TRBJ1-5	TRBV19	TGTGCCAGTAGTCCCCAGGGGTATGAGCGTCAGCCCCAGCATTTT	CASSPQGYERQPQHF
TRBD2	.	TRBJ2-2	TRBV27	TGTGCCAGCAGTTTTGTAATAGCGGGAGTCGGGGAGCTGTTTTTT	CASSFVIAGVGELFF
.	.	TRBJ2-1	TRBV15	TGTGCCACCAGTCGGACTCCAACCCAAGGCAATGAGCAGTTCTTC	CATSRTPTQGNEQFF
TRBD2	.	TRBJ2-2	TRBV18	TGTGCCAGCTCACCGGACGGACTAGCGGGAGTTGGCGGGGAGCTGTTTTTT	CASSPDGLAGVGGELFF
.	once	TRBJ1-5	TRBV2	TGTGCCAGCAGTCCGGGTCAGCCCCAGCATTTT	CASSPGQPQHF
TRBD1	.	TRBJ1-1	TRBV2	TGTGCCAGCAGGGGACAGGGTAACACTGAAGCTTTCTTT	CASRGQGNTEAFF
TRBD2	.	TRBJ2-7	TRBV7-8	TGTGCCAGCAGCCAGGGGCTAGCGGGGCCCAGGGAGCAGTACTTC	CASSQGLAGPREQYF
TRBD2	.	TRBJ2-3	TRBV4-3	TGCGCCAGCAGCCAAGTACTAGCGGGAGGAACATTTTCCACAGATACGCAGTATTTT	CASSQVLAGGTFSTDTQYF
TRBD2	once	TRBJ2-1	TRBV19	TGTGCCAGTAGCCTACTAGCGGGAGGGCCTGTTGAGCAGTTCTTC	CASSLLAGGPVEQFF
TRBD2	.	TRBJ2-7	TRBV5-4	TGTGCCAGCAGCTTGGAACTAGCGGGAGGCTCCTACGAGCAGTACTTC	CASSLELAGGSYEQYF
.	.	TRBJ2-3	TRBV12-3/TRBV12-4	TGTGCCAGCACCCTACTAGGCACAGATACGCAGTATTTT	CASTLLGTDTQYF
TRBD2	.	TRBJ2-3	TRBV7-3	TGTGCCAGCAGCTTCGAGGGACTAGCGGGAAAGTATGGCACAGATACGCAGTATTTT	CASSFEGLAGKYGTDTQYF
TRBD1	.	TRBJ1-1	TRBV10-2	TGCGCCAGTACGGACAGGGCCCTGAACACTGAAGCTTTCTTT	CASTDRALNTEAFF
.	.	TRBJ1-6	TRBV28	TGTGCCAGCAGGCTCTCACTCGGGAGGGAATCGCCCCTCCACTTT	CASRLSLGRESPLHF